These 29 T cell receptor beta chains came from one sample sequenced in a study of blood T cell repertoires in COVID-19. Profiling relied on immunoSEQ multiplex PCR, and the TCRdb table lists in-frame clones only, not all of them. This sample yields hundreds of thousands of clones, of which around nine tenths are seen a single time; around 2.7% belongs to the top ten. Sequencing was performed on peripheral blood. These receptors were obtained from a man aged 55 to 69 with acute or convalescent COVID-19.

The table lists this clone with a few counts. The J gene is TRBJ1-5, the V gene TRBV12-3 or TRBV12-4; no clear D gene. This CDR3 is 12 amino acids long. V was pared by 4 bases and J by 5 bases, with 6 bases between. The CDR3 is CASSYGDQPQHF. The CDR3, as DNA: TGTGCCAGCAGTTACGGAGATCAGCCCCAGCATTTT.

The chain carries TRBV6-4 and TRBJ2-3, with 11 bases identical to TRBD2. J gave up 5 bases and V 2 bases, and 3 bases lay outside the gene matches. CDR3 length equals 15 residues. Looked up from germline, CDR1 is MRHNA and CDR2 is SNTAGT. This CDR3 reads CASSDTSGGGDTQYF. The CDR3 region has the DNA TGTGCCAGCAGTGACACTAGCGGGGGAGGAGATACGCAGTATTTT.

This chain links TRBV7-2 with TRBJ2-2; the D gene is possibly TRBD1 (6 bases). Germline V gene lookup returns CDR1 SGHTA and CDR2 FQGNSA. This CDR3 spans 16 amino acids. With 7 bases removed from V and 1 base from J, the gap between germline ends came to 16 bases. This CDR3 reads CASTARGTMNTGELFF. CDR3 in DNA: TGTGCCAGCACCGCCAGGGGCACGATGAACACCGGGGAGCTGTTTTTT.

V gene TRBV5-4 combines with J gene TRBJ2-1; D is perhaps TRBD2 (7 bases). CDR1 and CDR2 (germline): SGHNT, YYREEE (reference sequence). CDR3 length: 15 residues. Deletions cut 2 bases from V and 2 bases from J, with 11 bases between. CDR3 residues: CASSLGGGPYNEQFF. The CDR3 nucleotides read TGTGCCAGCAGCTTAGGGGGGGGGCCCTACAATGAGCAGTTCTTC.

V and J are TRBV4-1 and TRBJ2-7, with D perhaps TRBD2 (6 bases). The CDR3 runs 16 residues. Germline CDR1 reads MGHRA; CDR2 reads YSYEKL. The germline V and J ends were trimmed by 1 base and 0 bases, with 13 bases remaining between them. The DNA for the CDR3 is TGCGCCAGCAGCCAAGGGGAGGCAGGGAGCTCCTACGAGCAGTACTTC. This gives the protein CASSQGEAGSSYEQYF.

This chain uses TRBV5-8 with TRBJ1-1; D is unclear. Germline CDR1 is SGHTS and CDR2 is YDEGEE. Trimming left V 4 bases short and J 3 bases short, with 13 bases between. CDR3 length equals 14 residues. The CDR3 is CASSARSGDTEAFF. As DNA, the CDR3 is TGTGCCAGCAGCGCGCGGTCCGGGGACACTGAAGCTTTCTTT.

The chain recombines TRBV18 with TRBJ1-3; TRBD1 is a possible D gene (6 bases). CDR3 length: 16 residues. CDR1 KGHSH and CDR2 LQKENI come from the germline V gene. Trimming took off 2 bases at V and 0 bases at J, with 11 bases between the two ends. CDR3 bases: TGTGCCAGCTCACCAGCGGGGGCGGCCTCTGGAAACACCATATATTTT. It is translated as CASSPAGAASGNTIYF.

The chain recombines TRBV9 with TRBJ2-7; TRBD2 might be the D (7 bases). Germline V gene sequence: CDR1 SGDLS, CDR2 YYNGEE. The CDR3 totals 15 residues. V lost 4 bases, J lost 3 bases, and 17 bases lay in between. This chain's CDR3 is CASSHGGGGGYEQYF. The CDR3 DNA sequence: TGTGCCAGCAGCCACGGGGGCGGGGGTGGCTACGAGCAGTACTTC.

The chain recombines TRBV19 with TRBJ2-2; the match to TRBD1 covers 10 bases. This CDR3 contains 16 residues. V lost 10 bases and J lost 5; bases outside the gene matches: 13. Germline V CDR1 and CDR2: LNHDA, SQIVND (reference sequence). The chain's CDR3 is CATTGTGVFRTGELFF. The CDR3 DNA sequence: TGTGCCACTACCGGGACAGGGGTTTTTCGGACCGGGGAGCTGTTTTTT.

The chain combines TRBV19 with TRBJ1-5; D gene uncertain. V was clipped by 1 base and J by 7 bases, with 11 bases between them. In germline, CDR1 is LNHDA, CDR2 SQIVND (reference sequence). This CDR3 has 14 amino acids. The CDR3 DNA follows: TGTGCCAGTAGTATAGTCGGGGTGGGCCAGCCCCAGCATTTT. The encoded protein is CASSIVGVGQPQHF.

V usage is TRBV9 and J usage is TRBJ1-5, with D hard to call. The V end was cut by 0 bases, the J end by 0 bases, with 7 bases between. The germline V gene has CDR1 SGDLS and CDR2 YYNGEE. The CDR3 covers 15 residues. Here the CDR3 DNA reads TGTGCCAGCAGCGTAGACCCAGTTAGCAATCAGCCCCAGCATTTT. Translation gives CASSVDPVSNQPQHF.

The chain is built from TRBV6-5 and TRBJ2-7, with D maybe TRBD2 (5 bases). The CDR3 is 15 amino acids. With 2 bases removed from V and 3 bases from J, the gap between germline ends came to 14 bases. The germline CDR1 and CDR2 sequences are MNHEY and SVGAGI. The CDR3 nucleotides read TGTGCCAGCAGTTACGGGAGAGGACCCAACTACGAGCAGTACTTC. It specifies CASSYGRGPNYEQYF.

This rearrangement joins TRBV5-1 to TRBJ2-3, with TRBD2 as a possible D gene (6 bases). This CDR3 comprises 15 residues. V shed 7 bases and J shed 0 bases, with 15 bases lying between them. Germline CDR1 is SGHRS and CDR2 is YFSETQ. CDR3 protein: CASSGGATSTDTQYF. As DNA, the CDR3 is TGCGCCAGCTCGGGCGGGGCGACTAGCACAGATACGCAGTATTTT.

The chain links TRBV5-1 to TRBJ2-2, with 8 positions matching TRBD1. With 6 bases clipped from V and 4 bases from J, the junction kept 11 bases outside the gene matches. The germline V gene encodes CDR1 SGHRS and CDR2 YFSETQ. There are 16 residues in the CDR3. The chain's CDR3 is CASTIHGQGATGELFF. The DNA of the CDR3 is TGCGCCAGCACCATTCACGGACAGGGCGCCACCGGGGAGCTGTTTTTT.

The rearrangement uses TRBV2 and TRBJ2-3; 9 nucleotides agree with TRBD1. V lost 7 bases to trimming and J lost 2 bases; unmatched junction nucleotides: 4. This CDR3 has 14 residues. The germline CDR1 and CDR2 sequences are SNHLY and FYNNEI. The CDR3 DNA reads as TGTGCCAGCACCCGGACAGGGGTCACAGATACGCAGTATTTT. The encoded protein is CASTRTGVTDTQYF.

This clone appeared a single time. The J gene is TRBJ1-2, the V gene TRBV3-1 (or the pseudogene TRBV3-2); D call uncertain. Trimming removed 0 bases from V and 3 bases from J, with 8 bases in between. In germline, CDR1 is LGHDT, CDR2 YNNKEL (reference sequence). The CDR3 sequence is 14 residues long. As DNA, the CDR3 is TGTGCCAGCAGCCAAGAACGAGGGTACTATGGCTACACCTTC. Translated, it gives CASSQERGYYGYTF.

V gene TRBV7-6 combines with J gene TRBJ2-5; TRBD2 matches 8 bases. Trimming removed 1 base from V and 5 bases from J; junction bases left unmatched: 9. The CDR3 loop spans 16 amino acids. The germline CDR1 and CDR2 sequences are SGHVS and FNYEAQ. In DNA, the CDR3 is TGTGCCAGCAGCTTAGGTTCGGGGGGGCGGTGGGAGACCCAGTACTTC. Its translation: CASSLGSGGRWETQYF.

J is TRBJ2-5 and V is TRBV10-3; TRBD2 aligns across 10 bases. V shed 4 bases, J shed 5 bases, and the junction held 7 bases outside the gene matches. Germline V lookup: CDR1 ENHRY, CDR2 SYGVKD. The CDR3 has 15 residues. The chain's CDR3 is CAISALAGGQETQYF. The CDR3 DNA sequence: TGTGCCATCAGTGCCTTAGCGGGGGGACAGGAGACCCAGTACTTC.

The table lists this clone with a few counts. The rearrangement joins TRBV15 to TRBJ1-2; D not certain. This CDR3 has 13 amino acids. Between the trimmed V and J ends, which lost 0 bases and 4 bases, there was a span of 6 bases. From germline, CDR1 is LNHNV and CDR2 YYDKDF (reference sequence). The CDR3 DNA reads TGTGCCACCAGCAGAGACCGCGCCTATGGCTACACCTTC. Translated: CATSRDRAYGYTF. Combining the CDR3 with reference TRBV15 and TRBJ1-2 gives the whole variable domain DAMVIQNPRYQVTQFGKPVTLSCSQTLNHNVMYWYQQKSSQAPKLLFHYYDKDFNNEADTPDNFQSRRPNTSFCFLDIRSPGLGDTAMYLCATSRDRAYGYTFGSGTRLTVV.

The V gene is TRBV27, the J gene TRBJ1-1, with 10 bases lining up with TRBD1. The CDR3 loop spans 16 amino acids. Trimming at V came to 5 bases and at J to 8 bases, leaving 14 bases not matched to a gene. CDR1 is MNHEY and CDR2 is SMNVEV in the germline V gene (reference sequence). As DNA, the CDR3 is TGTGCCAGCAGTATTTACCGGGACAGGGGTCGGAGGGAAGCTTTCTTT. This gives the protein CASSIYRDRGRREAFF.

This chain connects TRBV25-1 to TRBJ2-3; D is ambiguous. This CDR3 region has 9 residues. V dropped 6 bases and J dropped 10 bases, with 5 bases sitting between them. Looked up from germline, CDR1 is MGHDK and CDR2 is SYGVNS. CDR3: CASSPAQYF. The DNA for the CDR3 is TGTGCCAGCAGCCCTGCGCAGTATTTT.

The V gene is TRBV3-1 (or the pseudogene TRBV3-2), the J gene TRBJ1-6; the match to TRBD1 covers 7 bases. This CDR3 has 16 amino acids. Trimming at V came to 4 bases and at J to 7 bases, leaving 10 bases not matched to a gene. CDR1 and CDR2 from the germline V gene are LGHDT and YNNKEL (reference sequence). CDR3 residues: CASSPARGRGNSPLHF. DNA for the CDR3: TGTGCCAGCAGCCCCGCACGAGGCAGGGGGAATTCACCCCTCCACTTT.

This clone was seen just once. Here the CDR3 reads CASSERQKNQPQHF. CDR3 nucleotide sequence: TGTGCCAGCAGTGAAAGACAGAAGAATCAGCCCCAGCATTTT. The chain links TRBV6-1 to TRBJ1-5; D is perhaps TRBD1 (5 bases). The CDR3 contains 14 residues. Trimming took off 2 bases at V and 4 bases at J, with 9 bases between the two ends. Germline V gene lookup returns CDR1 MNHNS and CDR2 SASEGT.

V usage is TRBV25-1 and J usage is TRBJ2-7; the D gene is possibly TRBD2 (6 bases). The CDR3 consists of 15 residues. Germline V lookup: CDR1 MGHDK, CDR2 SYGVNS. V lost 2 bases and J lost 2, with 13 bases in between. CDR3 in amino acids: CASSEPGRGTYEQYF. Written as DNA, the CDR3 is TGTGCCAGCAGTGAACCAGGACGGGGGACCTACGAGCAGTACTTC.

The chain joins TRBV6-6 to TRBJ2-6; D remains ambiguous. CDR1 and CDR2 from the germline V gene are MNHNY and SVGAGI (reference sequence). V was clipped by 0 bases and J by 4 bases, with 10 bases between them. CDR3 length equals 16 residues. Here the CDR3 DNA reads TGTGCCAGCAGTTACTCTCGCGGATCCGGGGCCAACGTCCTGACTTTC. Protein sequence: CASSYSRGSGANVLTF.

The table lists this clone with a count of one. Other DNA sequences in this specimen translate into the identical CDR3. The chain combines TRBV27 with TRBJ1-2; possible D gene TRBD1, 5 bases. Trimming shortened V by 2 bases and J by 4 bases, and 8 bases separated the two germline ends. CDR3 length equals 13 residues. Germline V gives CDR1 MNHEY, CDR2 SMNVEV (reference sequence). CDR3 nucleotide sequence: TGTGCCAGCAGTTTAAGGCAGGGCTATGGCTACACCTTC. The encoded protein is CASSLRQGYGYTF.

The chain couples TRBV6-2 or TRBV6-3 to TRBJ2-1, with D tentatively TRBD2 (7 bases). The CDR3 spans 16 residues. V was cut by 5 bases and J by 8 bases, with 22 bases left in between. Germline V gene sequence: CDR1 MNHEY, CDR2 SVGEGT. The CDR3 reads CASSHTTGGAVDEQFF. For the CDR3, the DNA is TGTGCCAGCAGTCACACCACTGGGGGGGCGGTCGATGAGCAGTTCTTC.

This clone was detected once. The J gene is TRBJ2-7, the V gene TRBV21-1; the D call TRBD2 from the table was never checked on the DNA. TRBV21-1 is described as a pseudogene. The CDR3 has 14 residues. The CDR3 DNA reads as TGTGCCAGTTCCCCACACAAGATCGGAGACGAGCAGTACTTC. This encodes CASSPHKIGDEQYF.

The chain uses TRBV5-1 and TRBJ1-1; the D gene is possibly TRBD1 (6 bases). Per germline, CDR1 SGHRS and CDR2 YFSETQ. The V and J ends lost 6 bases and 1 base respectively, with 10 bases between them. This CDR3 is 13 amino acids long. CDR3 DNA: TGCGCCAGCAAACTGGACAGGAACACTGAAGCTTTCTTT. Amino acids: CASKLDRNTEAFF.